The source of this TCR beta chain is a study of cytomegalovirus exposure and HLA in healthy donors. General study points: In an earlier analysis, about 87% or about 30%: the productive usage of most TCR beta V segments. Likely technical artifact: a cluster of highly shared sequence variants. In a later analysis, TCR beta V- and J-gene trimming was associated with a missense DCLRE1C variant. Usually a TCR sequence was rare, but some public TCRs were found in many donors.

The PCR used 60 Vbeta and 13 Jbeta primers. Profiling relied on immunoSEQ multiplex PCR, and the TCRdb table lists in-frame clones only, not all of them. The sample shows roughly 100,000 clones, around three quarters of them seen only once. On this clone itself: Its antigen is undetermined.

The length of the CDR3 is 16 residues. Germline-derived CDR1 and CDR2 are SEHNR and FQNEAQ (reference sequence). The V gene end was trimmed by 4 bases and the J gene end by 2 bases; junction bases not matched to a gene: 11. The clonotype originates from a man aged 45-65 years in good health and CMV-seropositive. The J gene is TRBJ2-7, the V gene TRBV7-9, with TRBD1 identical over 7 bases. Sequencing was done on a sample of PBMCs. The CDR3 here is CASSYNRDSKPYEQYF. Written as DNA, the CDR3 is TGTGCCAGCAGCTACAACCGGGACAGTAAGCCCTACGAGCAGTACTTC.